The T cell receptor beta chain described here comes from a study of blood T cell repertoires in COVID-19. Looking at the study overall: The United States, Italy and Spain were the sources of the acute and convalescent COVID-19 samples. Sources were T cells, B-cell-depleted T cells, or PBMCs; the material itself was cDNA or gDNA.

The V segment lost 4 bases and the J segment 4 bases; nucleotides outside the gene matches: 10. This CDR3 contains 16 residues. Germline CDR1 and CDR2: SGHRS and YFSETQ. Source study methods: Amplification with reference gene primers provided the estimates of nucleated cell counts. Measured with immunoSEQ multiplex PCR; TCRdb has only the in-frame clones, and not every one. Clone size and V and J calls were adopted from that table, with D and trimming inferred from the DNA. The repertoire holds 160,000 or so clones, with more than 80% as singletons. The clonotype comes from a man aged 55 to 70 with acute or convalescent COVID-19. What was sequenced was peripheral blood. The chain combines TRBV5-1 with TRBJ2-2; TRBD1 agrees at 7 bases. The CDR3 reads CASSPTAGGITGELFF. The CDR3 nucleotides read TGCGCCAGCAGCCCCACGGCAGGGGGAATCACCGGGGAGCTGTTTTTT.